Listed below are T cell receptor beta chains from one sample, sequenced in a study of lymphopenia after photon versus proton radiotherapy. Method: immunoSEQ multiplex PCR; TCRdb's copy keeps in-frame clones and lacks some. Of 30,000 or so clones listed, 80% to 90% are singletons. This specimen was peripheral blood, taken from a patient treated with proton-based radiotherapy. These receptors originate from a woman aged 60-75 years with cholangiocarcinoma. Some clones in this sample may be carry-over from other donors' samples. CDR3s include the opening cysteine and the closing phenylalanine or tryptophan. The D gene is left open where the match is weak. Clone size is given for some rows only: seen once, a few or many times, or a class if the clone is expanded.

abundance,d_gene,v_gene,j_gene,CDR3nt,CDR3aa
NA,NA,TRBV7-2,TRBJ2-1,TGTGCCAGCAGCCCCACGTTCGCCCGCAATGAGCAGTTCTTC,CASSPTFARNEQFF
NA,NA,TRBV5-1,TRBJ2-6,TGCGCCAGCAGCTTGCCGGGACTTTCCTCTGGGGCCAACGTCCTGACTTTC,CASSLPGLSSGANVLTF
NA,TRBD2,TRBV27,TRBJ2-7,TGTGCCAGCAGCCAGTCGGGACTAGGAGTTTACGAGCAGTACTTC,CASSQSGLGVYEQYF
NA,NA,TRBV15,TRBJ2-7,TGTGCCACCAGCAGATTACAGGGCTACGAGCAGTACTTC,CATSRLQGYEQYF
NA,TRBD1,TRBV18,TRBJ2-1,TGTGCCAGCTCACCGGCGGGCAGGGGGAATGAGCAGTTCTTC,CASSPAGRGNEQFF
NA,NA,TRBV6-1,TRBJ2-7,TGTGCCGCGGTGGAAAACACAAACTACGAGCAGTACTTC,CAAVENTNYEQYF
NA,NA,TRBV6-5,TRBJ1-4,TGTGCCAGCAGTTACTCGACGGCAACTAATGAAAAACTGTTTTTT,CASSYSTATNEKLFF
NA,TRBD1,TRBV11-3,TRBJ2-5,TGTGCCAGCAGCGCACGACAGGGGGGAGGAGAGACCCAGTACTTC,CASSARQGGGETQYF
NA,TRBD1,TRBV27,TRBJ1-2,TGTGCCAGCAGCAAGCCCAGGGGGCACGGCTACACCTTC,CASSKPRGHGYTF
NA,NA,TRBV6-5,TRBJ1-6,TGTGCCAGCAGTTACACCCGGGACACCTATAATTCACCCCTCCACTTT,CASSYTRDTYNSPLHF
NA,NA,TRBV7-9,TRBJ2-3,TGTGCCAGCAGCCAACTAGTAGATACGCAGTATTTT,CASSQLVDTQYF
NA,NA,TRBV27,TRBJ2-3,TGTGCCAGCAGTTGGAAGGGGCGCGCTTCCACAGATACGCAGTATTTT,CASSWKGRASTDTQYF
NA,TRBD2,TRBV15,TRBJ2-5,TGTGCCACCAGCACCACCGGGACTAGCGGAGAGACCCAGTACTTC,CATSTTGTSGETQYF
NA,NA,TRBV5-4,TRBJ2-7,TGTGCCAGCAGCTTGAGGGGGACCTCCTACGAGCAGTACTTC,CASSLRGTSYEQYF
once,NA,TRBV11-2,TRBJ2-5,TGTGCCAGCAGCCCCGCCCAAGAGACCCAGTACTTC,CASSPAQETQYF
NA,NA,TRBV2,TRBJ2-3,TGTGCCAGCAGTCCCGGGGACAGCACAGATACGCAGTATTTT,CASSPGDSTDTQYF
NA,NA,TRBV18,TRBJ1-2,TGTGCCAGCTCAGGACAGTCTTCTAACTATGGCTACACCTTC,CASSGQSSNYGYTF
NA,TRBD1,TRBV2,TRBJ2-7,TGTGCCAGCAACCGACAGGGTGTAACCTACGAGCAGTACTTC,CASNRQGVTYEQYF
NA,TRBD2,TRBV7-9,TRBJ2-6,TGTGCCAGCAGCACTTACGGGACTAGCGGCCACTCTGGGGCCAACGTCCTGACTTTC,CASSTYGTSGHSGANVLTF
NA,TRBD2,TRBV19,TRBJ2-1,TGTGCCAGTAGTATAGCGGGGGGACTCTCCCCCTACAATGAGCAGTTCTTC,CASSIAGGLSPYNEQFF
NA,NA,TRBV10-3,TRBJ1-5,TGTGCCATTAGGGAACAGCCAAATCAGCCCCAGCATTTT,CAIREQPNQPQHF
NA,NA,TRBV25-1,TRBJ1-5,TGTGCCAGCAGTGTAGGGGCAGGTAGCCAGCCCCAGCATTTT,CASSVGAGSQPQHF
NA,NA,TRBV5-5,TRBJ2-7,TGTGCCAGCAGCTTAACCTACGAGCAGTACTTC,CASSLTYEQYF
NA,NA,TRBV7-9,TRBJ2-1,TGTGCCAGCAGCTTATGGGCCCCCAGTGAGCAGTTCTTC,CASSLWAPSEQFF